These 14 T cell receptor beta chains were sequenced from one sample in a study of T cell responses to AZD1222 COVID-19 vaccine. The data were produced by immunoSEQ multiplex PCR, yet TCRdb's version contains in-frame clones alone and is incomplete. This table has about 170,000 clones, approximately 88% appearing once. This specimen was peripheral blood, taken on day 0 of AZD1222 vaccination. The receptor set was obtained from an adult in good health.

The CDR3 is CASSESRDQPQHF. The DNA of the CDR3 is TGTGCCAGCAGTGAATCGAGGGATCAGCCCCAGCATTTT. This chain joins TRBV6-1 and TRBJ1-5; D not certain. CDR3 size: 13 residues. The ends were cut back, 2 bases at V and 5 bases at J, with 7 bases in the middle. Germline lookup yields CDR1 MNHNS and CDR2 SASEGT.

This chain connects TRBV7-9 to TRBJ1-5; D uncertain. The CDR3 is 12 residues long. The ends were cut back, 4 bases at V and 4 bases at J, with 5 bases in the middle. The germline V gene has CDR1 SEHNR and CDR2 FQNEAQ (reference sequence). The CDR3 nucleotides read TGTGCCAGCAGCTATCGAAATCAGCCCCAGCATTTT. This gives the protein CASSYRNQPQHF. The full variable domain, rest sourced from reference TRBV7-9 and TRBJ1-5, is DTGVSQNPRHKITKRGQNVTFRCDPISEHNRLYWYRQTLGQGPEFLTYFQNEAQLEKSRLLSDRFSAERPKGSFSTLEIQRTEQGDSAMYLCASSYRNQPQHFGDGTRLSIL.

The chain carries TRBV28 and TRBJ1-5, with D perhaps TRBD1 (5 bases). V was shortened by 2 bases and J by 4 bases, with 18 bases between the two germline ends. There are 17 residues in the CDR3. Germline V gives CDR1 MDHEN, CDR2 SYDVKM. Here the CDR3 reads CASSLGARGGPNQPQHF. The DNA for the CDR3 is TGTGCCAGCAGTTTAGGGGCACGAGGAGGGCCTAATCAGCCCCAGCATTTT.

The V call is TRBV2, the J call TRBJ1-2; 9 bases agree with TRBD1. J gave up 1 base and V 4 bases, and 4 bases lay outside the gene matches. The length of the CDR3 is 15 residues. Per the germline V gene, CDR1 is SNHLY and CDR2 is FYNNEI. The CDR3 bases are TGTGCCAGCAGTGTTCTGGGACAGGGTAACTATGGCTACACCTTC. Protein sequence: CASSVLGQGNYGYTF.

This clone was recorded only once. The chain links TRBV6-5 to TRBJ2-2; D call uncertain. The V and J ends lost 6 bases and 6 bases respectively, with 14 bases between them. CDR1 and CDR2 from the germline V gene are MNHEY and SVGAGI. The CDR3 extends over 14 amino acids. The CDR3 sequence: CASSRKSLPGELFF. Here the CDR3 DNA reads TGTGCCAGCAGCCGAAAGTCCCTCCCCGGGGAGCTGTTTTTT.

The chain recombines TRBV6-5 with TRBJ2-5; 8 bases are shared with TRBD2. The CDR3 contains 14 residues. After removal of 5 bases from V and 10 bases from J, the junction contained 12 bases not matched to a gene. In germline, CDR1 is MNHEY, CDR2 SVGAGI. The CDR3 DNA reads as TGTGCCAGCAGTCCACAATCGGGAGGGGGGTTCCAGTACTTC. Residues: CASSPQSGGGFQYF.

The V gene is TRBV27, the J gene TRBJ2-3; D is undetermined. Trimming stripped 0 bases from V and 4 bases from J, with 8 bases between. This CDR3 region has 14 residues. The germline V gene encodes CDR1 MNHEY and CDR2 SMNVEV (reference sequence). CDR3 sequence: CASSLSKGSDTQYF. In DNA form, the CDR3 reads TGTGCCAGCAGTTTATCGAAGGGTTCAGATACGCAGTATTTT.

The chain combines TRBV28 with TRBJ1-5; weak D call: TRBD1 (5 bases). Trimming took 10 bases from V and 1 from J, leaving 14 bases between them. The germline CDR1 and CDR2 sequences are MDHEN and SYDVKM. This CDR3 is built from 14 residues. CDR3 sequence reads: CATRASGSNQPQHF. CDR3 in DNA: TGTGCCACCAGAGCCTCAGGGAGCAATCAGCCCCAGCATTTT.

This chain joins TRBV24-1 and TRBJ2-1; a weak D match, TRBD2 (5 bases). The V gene lost 8 bases and the J gene lost 0 bases, with 10 bases spanning the gap. Per germline, CDR1 KGHDR and CDR2 SFDVKD. The CDR3 is made up of 14 amino acids. The CDR3 spells CATTQGGSYNEQFF. The CDR3 nucleotides are TGTGCCACCACCCAAGGAGGCTCCTACAATGAGCAGTTCTTC.

This sequence joins TRBV7-9 and TRBJ1-2; D unclear. The length of the CDR3 is 12 residues. The germline V gene encodes CDR1 SEHNR and CDR2 FQNEAQ (reference sequence). Trimming cost V 1 base and J 4 bases, with 4 bases left between them. This CDR3 reads CASSLETYGYTF. The CDR3, as DNA: TGTGCCAGCAGCTTAGAAACCTATGGCTACACCTTC. The full variable domain, in which reference TRBV7-9 and TRBJ1-2 provide the parts outside the CDR3, is DTGVSQNPRHKITKRGQNVTFRCDPISEHNRLYWYRQTLGQGPEFLTYFQNEAQLEKSRLLSDRFSAERPKGSFSTLEIQRTEQGDSAMYLCASSLETYGYTFGSGTRLTVV.

DNA for the CDR3: TGTGCCAGTAGTACCGATCCTAGCGGGAAACTTAGCAACGAGCAGTACTTC. Its translation is CASSTDPSGKLSNEQYF. The chain carries TRBV19 and TRBJ2-7; 9 positions match TRBD2. Germline V gene data show CDR1 as LNHDA and CDR2 as SQIVND (reference sequence). The CDR3 is made up of 17 amino acids. The V segment lost 4 bases and the J segment 5 bases; nucleotides outside the gene matches: 15.

The chain combines TRBV14 with TRBJ1-1; D is ambiguous. CDR3 length: 14 amino acids. Trimming cost V 1 base and J 1 base, with 7 bases left between them. Germline V gene lookup returns CDR1 SGHDN and CDR2 FVKESK. This CDR3 is CASSQVGRNTEAFF. The CDR3 coding sequence is TGTGCCAGCAGCCAAGTTGGGCGGAACACTGAAGCTTTCTTT. Drawing the rest from reference TRBV14 and TRBJ1-1, the complete variable domain is EAGVTQFPSHSVIEKGQTVTLRCDPISGHDNLYWYRRVMGKEIKFLLHFVKESKQDESGMPNNRFLAERTGGTYSTLKVQPAELEDSGVYFCASSQVGRNTEAFFGQGTRLTVV.

The genes are TRBV28 and TRBJ1-2; no reliable D call. This CDR3 has 14 amino acids. Germline-derived CDR1 and CDR2 are MDHEN and SYDVKM. The V end was cut by 2 bases, the J end by 7 bases, with 14 bases between. CDR3 residues: CASSLNPAVGGYTF. CDR3 DNA sequence: TGTGCCAGCAGTTTAAACCCGGCTGTCGGTGGCTACACCTTC.

This clone was picked up one time. The chain combines TRBV5-1 with TRBJ2-5; D gene unclear. The CDR3 length is 15 residues. Germline values: CDR1 SGHRS, CDR2 YFSETQ. With 0 bases removed from V and 2 bases from J, the gap between germline ends came to 11 bases. The CDR3 protein is CASSLGDYPQETQYF. Written as DNA, the CDR3 is TGCGCCAGCAGCTTGGGGGATTACCCTCAAGAGACCCAGTACTTC.